The 17 T cell receptor beta chains listed next were all sequenced from one sample in a study of graft-versus-host responses after intestinal transplantation. Sequenced by immunoSEQ multiplex PCR; TCRdb stores in-frame clones only, minus some. The sample holds 15,000 to 20,000 clones, around 90% seen once. This specimen was PBMCs, taken around 350 days after transplant. These TCRs come from a human patient who received an intestinal transplant, so some T cells may come from the graft donor.

The chain employs TRBV9 and TRBJ2-3; D not certain. Trimming took off 3 bases at V and 6 bases at J, with 17 bases between the two ends. This CDR3 spans 15 amino acids. Germline CDR1 and CDR2: SGDLS and YYNGEE. CDR3 nucleotides: TGTGCCAGCAGCGGTAGAGGAGACCCCCTGGATACGCAGTATTTT. This encodes CASSGRGDPLDTQYF.

The chain employs TRBV15 and TRBJ1-5; D is unclear. There are 16 residues in the CDR3. Trimming cost V 5 bases and J 1 base, with 15 bases left between them. Germline lookup yields CDR1 LNHNV and CDR2 YYDKDF (reference sequence). Here the CDR3 reads CATSSGVGGSNQPQHF. The CDR3 DNA reads as TGTGCCACCAGCTCCGGGGTCGGCGGAAGCAATCAGCCCCAGCATTTT.

This rearrangement joins TRBV4-1 to TRBJ1-3; a weak D match, TRBD1 (5 bases). The CDR3 is 14 residues long. The germline V and J ends were trimmed by 1 base and 4 bases, with 8 bases remaining between them. Per germline, CDR1 MGHRA and CDR2 YSYEKL. This CDR3 reads CASSQVAGGNTIYF. The CDR3 DNA is TGCGCCAGCAGCCAAGTGGCAGGGGGAAACACCATATATTTT.

The chain couples TRBV28 to TRBJ2-5; D may be TRBD1 (6 bases). Germline-derived CDR1 and CDR2 are MDHEN and SYDVKM. The CDR3 loop spans 16 amino acids. Trimming took 1 base from V and 5 from J, leaving 17 bases between them. The CDR3 region has the DNA TGTGCCAGCAGTTTATATTGGGGGCAGGGGACGGAGACCCAGTACTTC. It specifies CASSLYWGQGTETQYF. Full variable domain (rest looked up from reference TRBV28 and TRBJ2-5): DVKVTQSSRYLVKRTGEKVFLECVQDMDHENMFWYRQDPGLGLRLIYFSYDVKMKEKGDIPEGYSVSREKKERFSLILESASTNQTSMYLCASSLYWGQGTETQYFGPGTRLLVL.

Remarks on this clone: At the DNA level, this CDR3 is encoded by other sequences in the same sample as well. V gene TRBV15 combines with J gene TRBJ2-7; D gene uncertain. V was pared by 1 base and J by 4 bases, with 8 bases between. Per germline, CDR1 LNHNV and CDR2 YYDKDF (reference sequence). The CDR3 extends over 13 amino acids. The CDR3 loop reads CATSRVGSYEQYF. The CDR3 nucleotides read TGTGCCACCAGCAGAGTCGGGTCGTACGAGCAGTACTTC.

The V call is TRBV6-1, the J call TRBJ2-3; 8 nucleotides align to TRBD2. CDR3 size: 17 residues. J gave up 3 bases and V 3 bases, and 11 bases lay outside the gene matches. Germline CDR1 MNHNS, CDR2 SASEGT. The CDR3 DNA reads TGTGCCAGCAGTGAGGGGACTAGAAGTCGATTGACAGATACGCAGTATTTT. Translating gives CASSEGTRSRLTDTQYF.

The V and J genes are TRBV5-6 and TRBJ1-6, with TRBD1 as a possible D gene (6 bases). This CDR3 comprises 16 residues. Trimming removed 4 bases from V and 7 bases from J, with 18 bases in between. Germline V gene lookup returns CDR1 SGHDT and CDR2 YYEEEE. CDR3 DNA sequence: TGTGCCAGCAGCCCTAACACGGGACAAGCCAATTCACCCCTCCACTTT. Amino acid sequence: CASSPNTGQANSPLHF. The variable domain in full, completed from reference TRBV5-6 and TRBJ1-6, reads DAGVTQSPTHLIKTRGQQVTLRCSPKSGHDTVSWYQQALGQGPQFIFQYYEEEERQRGNFPDRFSGHQFPNYSSELNVNALLLGDSALYLCASSPNTGQANSPLHFGNGTRLTVT.

Points on this clone: One end of the junction varies from germline; a read error may be responsible. V gene TRBV28 combines with J gene TRBJ1-1; no definite D call. Germline CDR1 reads MDHEN; CDR2 reads SYDVKM. The CDR3 spans 13 residues. CDR3 in amino acids: CVSSLGVGTEAFF. The DNA of the CDR3 is TGTGTCAGCAGTTTAGGAGTGGGGACTGAAGCTTTCTTT.

V usage is TRBV6-1 and J usage is TRBJ2-5; no definite D call. This CDR3 has 11 residues. CDR1 is MNHNS, CDR2 SASEGT, per germline. The V end was cut by 6 bases, the J end by 4 bases, with 6 bases between. The CDR3 bases are TGTGCCAGCAGGTTGGGAGAGACCCAGTACTTC. It is translated as CASRLGETQYF.

V and J are TRBV28 and TRBJ1-1, with D uncertain. CDR3 length: 13 amino acids. Trimming removed 3 bases from V and 1 base from J, with 6 bases in between. Germline loops: CDR1 MDHEN, CDR2 SYDVKM. CDR3 sequence reads: CASSFASNTEAFF. The DNA of the CDR3 is TGTGCCAGCAGTTTTGCTTCGAACACTGAAGCTTTCTTT.

The rearrangement uses TRBV6-5 and TRBJ1-1, with D uncertain. Trimming left V 4 bases short and J 0 bases short, with 6 bases between. The CDR3 is 13 residues long. Germline V gene data show CDR1 as MNHEY and CDR2 as SVGAGI. The CDR3 sequence is CASSLNMNTEAFF. The CDR3 nucleotides are TGTGCCAGCAGTTTGAACATGAACACTGAAGCTTTCTTT.

This clone was observed once. V and J are TRBV6-6 and TRBJ1-3; D is uncertain. Looked up from germline, CDR1 is MNHNY and CDR2 is SVGAGI (reference sequence). The CDR3 totals 15 residues. V was shortened by 2 bases and J by 4 bases, with 12 bases between the two germline ends. The CDR3 DNA is TGTGCCAGCAGTTACGAGGGAGCTGGCGGAAACACCATATATTTT. Translation gives CASSYEGAGGNTIYF.

The chain combines TRBV4-1 with TRBJ2-5; TRBD1 agrees at 9 bases. Germline trimming cut 0 bases from V and 6 bases from J; bases unmatched to any gene: 11. Germline-derived CDR1 and CDR2 are MGHRA and YSYEKL. The CDR3 is 17 amino acids. This CDR3 reads CASSQDHAPDRGKTQYF. The DNA for the CDR3 is TGCGCCAGCAGCCAAGATCACGCTCCGGACAGGGGAAAGACCCAGTACTTC.

The V call is TRBV4-2, the J call TRBJ2-3, with TRBD2 identical over 9 bases. The junction had 12 bases not matched to a gene; V was cut back by 0 bases and J by 5 bases. The CDR3 extends over 18 amino acids. Germline CDR1 is LGHNA and CDR2 is YNFKEQ. CDR3 sequence (DNA): TGTGCCAGCAGCCAAGATCCAGGGGTAGCGGGAGCCGGAGATACGCAGTATTTT. As protein: CASSQDPGVAGAGDTQYF.

CDR3 in DNA: TGTGCCAGCACCCCGGGGGGGAGGGCGGCCAATGAGCAGTTCTTC. Translation: CASTPGGRAANEQFF. The rearrangement joins TRBV2 to TRBJ2-1, with 8 bases that match TRBD2. The V and J ends lost 7 bases and 6 bases, in that order; junction bases with no gene match: 11. This CDR3 is 15 amino acids long. Germline CDR1 is SNHLY and CDR2 is FYNNEI. Full variable domain (missing parts from reference TRBV2 and TRBJ2-1): EPEVTQTPSHQVTQMGQEVILRCVPISNHLYFYWYRQILGQKVEFLVSFYNNEISEKSEIFDDQFSVERPDGSNFTLKIRSTKLEDSAMYFCASTPGGRAANEQFFGPGTRLTVL.

CDR3 amino acids: CAWKGGYEQYF. For the CDR3, the DNA is TGTGCCTGGAAGGGAGGATACGAGCAGTACTTC. The V call is TRBV30, the J call TRBJ2-7, with D possibly being TRBD2 (6 bases). The germline V gene has CDR1 GTSNPN and CDR2 SVGIG (reference sequence). The germline V and J ends were trimmed by 4 bases and 4 bases, with 8 bases remaining between them. CDR3 length equals 11 residues.

This chain links TRBV29-1 with TRBJ2-3; D possibly corresponds to TRBD1 (7 bases). V lost 6 bases to trimming and J lost 0 bases, with 16 bases between them. The CDR3 runs to 15 residues. Germline values: CDR1 SQVTM, CDR2 ANQGSEA. Here the CDR3 DNA reads TGCAGCGTGAGCCCGACAGGGACTAGCACAGATACGCAGTATTTT. Protein sequence: CSVSPTGTSTDTQYF.